These T cell receptor beta chains were read from a single sample in a study of blood T cell repertoires in COVID-19. Sequenced by immunoSEQ multiplex PCR; TCRdb stores in-frame clones only, minus some. The sample carries about 180,000 clones, approximately 85% recorded once. The source material was peripheral blood. The receptors were gathered from a human donor with active or convalescent COVID-19. The donor label of this sample is uncertain. Both conserved end residues are part of each CDR3. Clone size is stated in some rows and not others, as once, few, many or a class when expanded.

>TRBV12-5|TRBJ2-6|.
CASSSTGTGANVLTF
>TRBV28|TRBJ1-5|.
CASSDTGGNQPQHF
>TRBV5-4|TRBJ2-5|.
CASSWGLEQETQYF
>TRBV12-3/TRBV12-4|TRBJ2-7|once
CASSSSGAYEQYF
>TRBV3-1/TRBV3-2|TRBJ1-6|.
CASSLSTGPLHF
>TRBV7-2|TRBJ1-3|.
CASSLVGTGFLSGNTIYF
>TRBV4-3|TRBJ1-2|.
CASSYLGQGANYGYTF
>TRBV28|TRBJ1-5|.
CACRRPAGAYSNQPQHF
>TRBV5-1|TRBJ2-1|.
CASSIGSYNEQFF
>TRBV5-3|TRBJ2-5|once
CARSLGQGETQYF
>TRBV19|TRBJ1-1|.
CASSVGQNTEAFF
>TRBV7-3|TRBJ1-3|.
CASSLASSGNTIYF
>TRBV6-5|TRBJ2-3|.
CASSYSGRGLTDTQYF
>TRBV5-4|TRBJ2-5|.
CASSVGHPLQETQYF
>TRBV5-4|TRBJ1-1|.
CASSSSGTGGATEAFF
>TRBV19|TRBJ2-5|.
CASTGQGQETQYF
>TRBV7-9|TRBJ1-2|once
CASRPQGAGYTF
>TRBV30|TRBJ1-1|.
CAWSVGLNTEAFF
>TRBV29-1|TRBJ2-7|.
CSVGGGSSGNYEQYF
>TRBV25-1|TRBJ2-7|few
CASSLPLAGSYEQYF
>TRBV24-1|TRBJ1-5|.
CATSEVGQGNQPQHF
>TRBV3-1/TRBV3-2|TRBJ1-2|.
CASSPGGALNYGYTF
>TRBV4-3|TRBJ1-5|.
CASSQGRYSNQPQHF